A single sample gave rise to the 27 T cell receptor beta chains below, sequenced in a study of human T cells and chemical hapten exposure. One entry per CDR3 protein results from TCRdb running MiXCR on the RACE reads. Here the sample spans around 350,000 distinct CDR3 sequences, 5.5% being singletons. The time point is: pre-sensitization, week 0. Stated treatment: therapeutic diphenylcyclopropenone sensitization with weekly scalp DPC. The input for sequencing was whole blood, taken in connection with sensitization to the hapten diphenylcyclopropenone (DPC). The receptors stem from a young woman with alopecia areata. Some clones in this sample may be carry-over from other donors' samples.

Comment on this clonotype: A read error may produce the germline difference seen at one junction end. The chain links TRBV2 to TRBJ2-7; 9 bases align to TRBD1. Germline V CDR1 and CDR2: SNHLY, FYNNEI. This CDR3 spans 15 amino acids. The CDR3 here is CVSSERDRVGYEQYF. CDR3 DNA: TGTGTCAGCAGTGAAAGGGACAGGGTGGGCTACGAGCAGTACTTC. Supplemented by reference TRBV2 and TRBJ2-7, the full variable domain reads EPEVTQTPSHQVTQMGQEVILRCVPISNHLYFYWYRQILGQKVEFLVSFYNNEISEKSEIFDDQFSVERPDGSNFTLKIRSTKLEDSAMYFCVSSERDRVGYEQYFGPGTRLTVT.

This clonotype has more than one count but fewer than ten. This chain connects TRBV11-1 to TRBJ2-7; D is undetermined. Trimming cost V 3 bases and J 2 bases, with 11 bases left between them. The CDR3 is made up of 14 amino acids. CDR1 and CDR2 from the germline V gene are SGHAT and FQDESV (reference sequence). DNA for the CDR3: TGTGCCAGCAGCTTTTGGAGCGAGACCTACGAGCAGTACTTC. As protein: CASSFWSETYEQYF.

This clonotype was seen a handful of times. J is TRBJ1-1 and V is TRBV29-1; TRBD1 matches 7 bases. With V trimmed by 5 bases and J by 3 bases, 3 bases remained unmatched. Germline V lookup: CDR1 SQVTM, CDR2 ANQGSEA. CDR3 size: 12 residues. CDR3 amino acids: CSVQGEDTEAFF. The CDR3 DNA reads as TGCAGCGTTCAGGGGGAAGACACTGAAGCTTTCTTT.

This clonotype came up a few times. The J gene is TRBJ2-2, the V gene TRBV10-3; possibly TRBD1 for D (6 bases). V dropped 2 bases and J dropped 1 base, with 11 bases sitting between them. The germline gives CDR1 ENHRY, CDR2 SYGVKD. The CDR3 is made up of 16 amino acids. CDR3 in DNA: TGTGCCATCAGTGAGGGGCCGGACAGGAACACCGGGGAGCTGTTTTTT. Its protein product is CAISEGPDRNTGELFF.

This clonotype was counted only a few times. As DNA, the CDR3 is TGTGCCAGCAGTGACTCTCTCCAAAACCAAGAGACCCAGTACTTC. It encodes CASSDSLQNQETQYF. The chain employs TRBV2 and TRBJ2-5; D call uncertain. Germline assignment: CDR1 SNHLY and CDR2 FYNNEI. This CDR3 has 15 residues. V shed 3 bases and J shed 0 bases, with 11 bases lying between them. The whole variable domain, remainder taken from reference TRBV2 and TRBJ2-5, is EPEVTQTPSHQVTQMGQEVILRCVPISNHLYFYWYRQILGQKVEFLVSFYNNEISEKSEIFDDQFSVERPDGSNFTLKIRSTKLEDSAMYFCASSDSLQNQETQYFGPGTRLLVL.

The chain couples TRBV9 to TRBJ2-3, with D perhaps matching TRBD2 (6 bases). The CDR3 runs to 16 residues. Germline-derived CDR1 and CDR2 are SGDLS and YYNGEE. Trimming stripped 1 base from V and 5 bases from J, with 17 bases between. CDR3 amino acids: CASSVSEGRSRDTQYF. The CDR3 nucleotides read TGTGCCAGCAGCGTATCGGAGGGCCGGTCAAGAGATACGCAGTATTTT.

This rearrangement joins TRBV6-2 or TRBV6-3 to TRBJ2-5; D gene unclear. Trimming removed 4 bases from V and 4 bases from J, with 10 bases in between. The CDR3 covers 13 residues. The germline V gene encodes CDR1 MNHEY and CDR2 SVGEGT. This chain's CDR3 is CASSSHLGETQYF. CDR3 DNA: TGTGCCAGCAGTTCCCACCTGGGAGAGACCCAGTACTTC.

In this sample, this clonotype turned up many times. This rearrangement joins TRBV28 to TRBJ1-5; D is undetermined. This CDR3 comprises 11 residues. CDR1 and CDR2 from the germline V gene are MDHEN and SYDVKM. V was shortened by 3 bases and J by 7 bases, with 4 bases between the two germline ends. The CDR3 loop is CASSFGQPQHF. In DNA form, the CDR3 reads TGTGCCAGCAGTTTTGGGCAGCCCCAGCATTTT.

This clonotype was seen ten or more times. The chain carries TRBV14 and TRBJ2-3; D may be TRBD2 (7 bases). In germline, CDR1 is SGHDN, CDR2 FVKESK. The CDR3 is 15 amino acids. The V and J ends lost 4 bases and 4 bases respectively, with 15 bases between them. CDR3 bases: TGTGCCAGCAGCCCGGGGGCGGGAGTACCAGATACGCAGTATTTT. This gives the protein CASSPGAGVPDTQYF.

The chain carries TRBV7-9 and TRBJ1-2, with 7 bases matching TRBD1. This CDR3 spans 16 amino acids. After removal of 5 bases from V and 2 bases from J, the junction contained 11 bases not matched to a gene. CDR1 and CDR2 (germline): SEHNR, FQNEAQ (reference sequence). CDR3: CASSQGWVGGNYGYTF. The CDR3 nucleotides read TGTGCCAGCAGCCAAGGCTGGGTAGGGGGCAACTATGGCTACACCTTC. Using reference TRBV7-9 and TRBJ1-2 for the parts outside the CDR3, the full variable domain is DTGVSQNPRHKITKRGQNVTFRCDPISEHNRLYWYRQTLGQGPEFLTYFQNEAQLEKSRLLSDRFSAERPKGSFSTLEIQRTEQGDSAMYLCASSQGWVGGNYGYTFGSGTRLTVV.

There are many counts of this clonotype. The CDR3 coding sequence is TGCAGCGTTGAGTCTAGTAGCGGGGTTGGAGATACGCAGTATTTT. Residues: CSVESSSGVGDTQYF. J is TRBJ2-3 and V is TRBV29-1; 8 bases align to TRBD2. The germline V gene encodes CDR1 SQVTM and CDR2 ANQGSEA. V shed 3 bases and J 5 bases; nucleotides not matched to a gene: 10. The CDR3 sequence is 15 residues long.

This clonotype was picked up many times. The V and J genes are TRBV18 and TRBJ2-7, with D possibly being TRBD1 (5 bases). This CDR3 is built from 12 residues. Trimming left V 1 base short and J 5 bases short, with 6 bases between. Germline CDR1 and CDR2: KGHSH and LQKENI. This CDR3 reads CASSPQGNEQYF. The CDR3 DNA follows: TGTGCCAGCTCACCACAGGGGAACGAGCAGTACTTC. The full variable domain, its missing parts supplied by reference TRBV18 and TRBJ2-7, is NAGVMQNPRHLVRRRGQEARLRCSPMKGHSHVYWYRQLPEEGLKFMVYLQKENIIDESGMPKERFSAEFPKEGPSILRIQQVVRGDSAAYFCASSPQGNEQYFGPGTRLTVT.

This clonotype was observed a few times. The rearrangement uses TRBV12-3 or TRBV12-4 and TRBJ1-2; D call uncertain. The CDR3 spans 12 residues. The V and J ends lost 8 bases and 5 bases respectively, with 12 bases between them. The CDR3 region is CASQEIGYGYTF. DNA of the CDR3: TGTGCCAGCCAGGAGATAGGATATGGCTACACCTTC.

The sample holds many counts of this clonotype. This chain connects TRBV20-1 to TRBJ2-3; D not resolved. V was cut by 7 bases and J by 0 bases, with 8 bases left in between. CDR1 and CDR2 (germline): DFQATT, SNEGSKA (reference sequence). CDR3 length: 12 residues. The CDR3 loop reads CSVPTSTDTQYF. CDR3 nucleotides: TGCAGTGTCCCAACTAGCACAGATACGCAGTATTTT.

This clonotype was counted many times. This CDR3 is CASSLDVGYTYEQYF. CDR3 in DNA: TGTGCCAGCAGCTTAGATGTGGGGTACACCTACGAGCAGTACTTC. This sequence joins TRBV11-2 and TRBJ2-7, with unresolved D. Germline values: CDR1 SGHAT, CDR2 FQNNGV. There are 15 residues in the CDR3. V lost 0 bases and J 2 bases, leaving 11 bases between the germline ends. Full variable domain (outside the CDR3, taken from reference TRBV11-2 and TRBJ2-7): EAGVAQSPRYKIIEKRQSVAFWCNPISGHATLYWYQQILGQGPKLLIQFQNNGVVDDSQLPKDRFSAERLKGVDSTLKIQPAKLEDSAVYLCASSLDVGYTYEQYFGPGTRLTVT.

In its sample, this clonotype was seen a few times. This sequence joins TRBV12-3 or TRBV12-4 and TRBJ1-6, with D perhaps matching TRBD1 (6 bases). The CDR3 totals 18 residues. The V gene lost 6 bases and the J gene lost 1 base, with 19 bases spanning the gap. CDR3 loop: CASRPGAGRGSYNSPLHF. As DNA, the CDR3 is TGTGCCAGCAGACCTGGGGCGGGCAGGGGTTCCTATAATTCACCCCTCCACTTT.

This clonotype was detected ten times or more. CDR3 amino acids: CASRNPGRNSGYTF. The CDR3 bases are TGCGCCAGCAGAAATCCGGGACGGAATAGTGGCTACACCTTC. The rearrangement joins TRBV4-1 to TRBJ1-2, with a tentative D call TRBD1 (5 bases). The germline CDR1 and CDR2 sequences are MGHRA and YSYEKL. This CDR3 region has 14 residues. The V gene lost 6 bases and the J gene lost 7 bases, with 18 bases spanning the gap.

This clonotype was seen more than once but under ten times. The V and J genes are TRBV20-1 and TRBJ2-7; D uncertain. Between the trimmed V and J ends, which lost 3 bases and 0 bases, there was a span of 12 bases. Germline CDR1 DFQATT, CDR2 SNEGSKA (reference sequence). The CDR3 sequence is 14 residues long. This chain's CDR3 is CSASHPLISYEQYF. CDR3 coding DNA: TGCAGTGCTAGCCATCCTTTAATCTCCTACGAGCAGTACTTC.

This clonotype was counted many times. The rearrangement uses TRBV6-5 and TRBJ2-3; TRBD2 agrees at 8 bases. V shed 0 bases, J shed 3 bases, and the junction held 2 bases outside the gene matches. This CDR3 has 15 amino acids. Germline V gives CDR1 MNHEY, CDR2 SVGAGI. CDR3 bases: TGTGCCAGCAGTTACTCGGGCGGGGGGACAGATACGCAGTATTTT. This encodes CASSYSGGGTDTQYF.

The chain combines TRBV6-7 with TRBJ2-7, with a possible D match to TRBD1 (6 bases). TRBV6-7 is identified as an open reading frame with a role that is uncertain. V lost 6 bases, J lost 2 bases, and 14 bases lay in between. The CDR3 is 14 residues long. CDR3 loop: CASRGMDSPYEQYF. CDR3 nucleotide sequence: TGTGCCAGCAGGGGGATGGACAGCCCCTACGAGCAGTACTTC.

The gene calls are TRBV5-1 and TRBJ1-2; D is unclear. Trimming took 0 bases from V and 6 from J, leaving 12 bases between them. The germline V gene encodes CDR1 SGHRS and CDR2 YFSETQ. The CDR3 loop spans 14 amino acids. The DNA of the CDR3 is TGCGCCAGCAGCTTGGGACAAGAGGTTGATGGCTACACCTTC. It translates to CASSLGQEVDGYTF.

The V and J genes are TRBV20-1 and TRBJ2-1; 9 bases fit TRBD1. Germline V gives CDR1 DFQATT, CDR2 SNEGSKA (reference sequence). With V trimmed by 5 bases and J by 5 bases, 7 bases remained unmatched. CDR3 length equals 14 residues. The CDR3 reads CSACPGTGNNEQFF. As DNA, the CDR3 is TGCAGTGCTTGTCCCGGGACAGGGAACAATGAGCAGTTCTTC.

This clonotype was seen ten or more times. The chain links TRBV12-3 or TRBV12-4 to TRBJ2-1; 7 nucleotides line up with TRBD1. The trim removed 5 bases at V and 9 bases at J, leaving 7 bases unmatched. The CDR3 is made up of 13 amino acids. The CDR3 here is CASSGEAGGEQFF. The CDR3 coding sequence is TGTGCCAGCAGTGGAGAGGCAGGGGGTGAGCAGTTCTTC.

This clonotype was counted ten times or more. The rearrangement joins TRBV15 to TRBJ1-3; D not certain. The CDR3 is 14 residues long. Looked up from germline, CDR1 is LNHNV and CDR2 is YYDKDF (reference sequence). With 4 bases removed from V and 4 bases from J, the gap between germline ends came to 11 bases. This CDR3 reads CATSKWQAGNTIYF. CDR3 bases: TGTGCCACCAGCAAATGGCAGGCAGGAAACACCATATATTTT. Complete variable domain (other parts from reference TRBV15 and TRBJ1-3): DAMVIQNPRYQVTQFGKPVTLSCSQTLNHNVMYWYQQKSSQAPKLLFHYYDKDFNNEADTPDNFQSRRPNTSFCFLDIRSPGLGDTAMYLCATSKWQAGNTIYFGEGSWLTVV.

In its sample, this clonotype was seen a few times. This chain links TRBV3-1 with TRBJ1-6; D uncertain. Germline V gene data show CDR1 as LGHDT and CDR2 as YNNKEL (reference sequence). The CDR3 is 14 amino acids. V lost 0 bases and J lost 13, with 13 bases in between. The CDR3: CASSQDPAGSPLHF. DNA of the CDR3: TGTGCCAGCAGCCAAGATCCGGCAGGTTCCCCCCTCCACTTT.

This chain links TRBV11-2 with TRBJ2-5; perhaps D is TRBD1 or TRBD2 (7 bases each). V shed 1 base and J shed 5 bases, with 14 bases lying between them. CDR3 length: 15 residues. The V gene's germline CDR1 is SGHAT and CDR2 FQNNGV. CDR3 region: CASSLVRGGRETQYF. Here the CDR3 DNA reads TGTGCCAGCAGCTTAGTCAGGGGGGGCCGGGAGACCCAGTACTTC.

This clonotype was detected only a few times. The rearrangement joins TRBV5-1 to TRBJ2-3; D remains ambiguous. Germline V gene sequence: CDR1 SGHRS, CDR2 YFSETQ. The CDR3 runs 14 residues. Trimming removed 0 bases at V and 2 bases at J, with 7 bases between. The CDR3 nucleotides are TGCGCCAGCAGCTTGGAAAGCAACACAGATACGCAGTATTTT. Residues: CASSLESNTDTQYF.